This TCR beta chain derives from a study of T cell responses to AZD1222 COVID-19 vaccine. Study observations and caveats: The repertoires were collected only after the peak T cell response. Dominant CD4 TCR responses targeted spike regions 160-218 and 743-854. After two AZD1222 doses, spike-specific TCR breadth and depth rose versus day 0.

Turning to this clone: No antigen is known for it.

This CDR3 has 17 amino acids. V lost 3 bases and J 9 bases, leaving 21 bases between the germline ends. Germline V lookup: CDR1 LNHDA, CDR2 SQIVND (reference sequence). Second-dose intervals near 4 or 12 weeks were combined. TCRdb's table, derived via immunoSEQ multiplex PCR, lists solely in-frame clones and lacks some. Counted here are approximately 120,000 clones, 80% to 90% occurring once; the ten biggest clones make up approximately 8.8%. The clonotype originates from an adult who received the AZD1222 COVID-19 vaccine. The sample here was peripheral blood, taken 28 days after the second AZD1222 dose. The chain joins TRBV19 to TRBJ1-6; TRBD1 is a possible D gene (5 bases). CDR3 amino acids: CASSIRKGLGVGSPLHF. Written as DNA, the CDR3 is TGTGCCAGTAGTATCCGAAAGGGGCTGGGGGTCGGTTCACCCCTCCACTTT. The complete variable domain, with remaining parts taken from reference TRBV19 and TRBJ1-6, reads DGGITQSPKYLFRKEGQNVTLSCEQNLNHDAMYWYRQDPGQGLRLIYYSQIVNDFQKGDIAEGYSVSREKKESFPLTVTSAQKNPTAFYLCASSIRKGLGVGSPLHFGNGTRLTVT.